The entry below describes one TCR beta chain. This sample was taken from a study of control samples from healthy donors and cancer patients. Produced via immunoSEQ multiplex PCR; TCRdb's table is partial and in-frame only. The sample contains roughly 100,000 clones, around 89% of which appear only once. Germline values: CDR1 SGHNT, CDR2 YYREEE (reference sequence). V dropped 3 bases and J dropped 1; count of bases not matched to a gene: 5. This CDR3 spans 16 amino acids. V gene TRBV5-4 combines with J gene TRBJ1-5; 9 bases fit TRBD1. The receptor's source is a man aged 60 to 75 with lung cancer. Material: PBMCs. CDR3 DNA: TGTGCCAGCAGCTCACAGGGGGCGACGAGCAATCAGCCCCAGCATTTT. Protein sequence: CASSSQGATSNQPQHF.